A selection of T cell receptor beta chains follows, all from one sample in a study of T-cell memory formation after mild COVID-19. TCRdb called the 5' RACE reads again in MiXCR, with one record for every CDR3 protein. The repertoire holds fewer than 650,000 distinct CDR3 sequences, with 15% to 20% as singletons. The specimen was PBMCs or a T cell subset sorted from them (not recorded which). These receptors all come from an adult woman who had mild COVID-19 (a few samples of this study predate the infection). Cell type and time point are not known. The CDR3 runs from the conserved cysteine through the conserved F or W. A D gene is named only where the DNA matches it firmly. Clone sizes are given selectively: once, few, many, or a class where the clone is expanded.

d_gene: TRBD1
abundance: NA
j_gene: TRBJ1-1
v_gene: TRBV7-8
CDR3aa: CASSLGRDRVSNTEAFF
CDR3nt: TGTGCCAGCAGCTTAGGTAGGGACAGGGTGTCAAACACTGAAGCTTTCTTT

d_gene: TRBD1
abundance: NA
j_gene: TRBJ1-1
v_gene: TRBV12-5
CDR3aa: CASGFSNGDRGGTTEAFF
CDR3nt: TGTGCTAGTGGTTTCTCCAACGGGGACAGGGGAGGGACCACTGAAGCTTTCTTT

d_gene: NA
abundance: few
j_gene: TRBJ2-1
v_gene: TRBV4-3
CDR3aa: CASSQDRQIEQFF
CDR3nt: TGCGCCAGCAGCCAAGATCGGCAGATTGAGCAGTTCTTC

d_gene: TRBD2
abundance: NA
j_gene: TRBJ2-1
v_gene: TRBV5-1
CDR3aa: CASSPRTSGRYGEQFF
CDR3nt: TGCGCCAGCAGCCCCCGGACTAGCGGGAGATACGGTGAGCAGTTCTTC

d_gene: NA
abundance: few
j_gene: TRBJ2-1
v_gene: TRBV21-1
CDR3aa: CASSKEGAGGSSYNEQFF
CDR3nt: TGTGCCAGCAGCAAAGAGGGAGCGGGGGGGAGCTCCTACAATGAGCAGTTCTTC

d_gene: NA
abundance: NA
j_gene: TRBJ2-3
v_gene: TRBV24-1
CDR3aa: CATSDWKLDTQYF
CDR3nt: TGTGCCACCAGTGATTGGAAGCTGGATACGCAGTATTTT

d_gene: TRBD2
abundance: NA
j_gene: TRBJ2-7
v_gene: TRBV24-1
CDR3aa: CATSDFTSGGYEQYF
CDR3nt: TGTGCCACCAGTGATTTCACTAGCGGGGGCTACGAGCAGTACTTC

d_gene: NA
abundance: few
j_gene: TRBJ2-7
v_gene: TRBV20-1
CDR3aa: CSARDPAGPIYEQYF
CDR3nt: TGCAGTGCTAGAGATCCGGCAGGACCCATCTACGAGCAGTACTTC

d_gene: TRBD2
abundance: NA
j_gene: TRBJ2-1
v_gene: TRBV12-3/TRBV12-4
CDR3aa: CASSLPSGRLNEQFF
CDR3nt: TGTGCCAGCAGTTTACCTAGCGGGAGACTTAATGAGCAGTTCTTC

d_gene: TRBD1
abundance: many
j_gene: TRBJ1-1
v_gene: TRBV11-3
CDR3aa: CASSLATLRTGGTEAFF
CDR3nt: TGTGCCAGCAGCTTAGCCACCCTTCGGACAGGGGGCACTGAAGCTTTCTTT

d_gene: NA
abundance: NA
j_gene: TRBJ2-2
v_gene: TRBV12-3/TRBV12-4
CDR3aa: CASSWGAREGTGELFF
CDR3nt: TGTGCCAGCAGCTGGGGGGCCAGGGAAGGTACCGGGGAGCTGTTTTTT

d_gene: TRBD1
abundance: NA
j_gene: TRBJ2-5
v_gene: TRBV2
CDR3aa: CASRGQGYRETQYF
CDR3nt: TGTGCCAGCAGGGGACAGGGCTACCGGGAGACCCAGTACTTC

d_gene: NA
abundance: NA
j_gene: TRBJ1-3
v_gene: TRBV7-8
CDR3aa: CASRAKESGNTIYF
CDR3nt: TGTGCCAGCAGGGCAAAAGAATCTGGAAACACCATATATTTT

d_gene: TRBD1
abundance: NA
j_gene: TRBJ1-5
v_gene: TRBV2
CDR3aa: CASSPPGQGARDRQPQHF
CDR3nt: TGTGCCAGCAGCCCACCGGGACAGGGGGCCCGGGACCGTCAGCCCCAGCATTTT

d_gene: NA
abundance: few
j_gene: TRBJ2-6
v_gene: TRBV7-2
CDR3aa: CASSLFHSGANVLTF
CDR3nt: TGTGCCAGCAGCCTTTTTCACTCTGGGGCCAACGTCCTGACTTTC

d_gene: NA
abundance: NA
j_gene: TRBJ1-1
v_gene: TRBV5-1
CDR3aa: CASSLAYRNTEAFF
CDR3nt: TGCGCCAGCAGCTTGGCCTATAGGAACACTGAAGCTTTCTTT

d_gene: NA
abundance: NA
j_gene: TRBJ1-5
v_gene: TRBV7-2
CDR3aa: CASNRGRGDHRYSNQPQHF
CDR3nt: TGTGCCAGCAACCGTGGGCGGGGGGACCACCGATATAGCAATCAGCCCCAGCATTTT

d_gene: TRBD2
abundance: NA
j_gene: TRBJ2-1
v_gene: TRBV18
CDR3aa: CASSPTSGGSEQFF
CDR3nt: TGTGCCAGCTCCCCGACTAGCGGAGGCAGTGAGCAGTTCTTC

d_gene: NA
abundance: NA
j_gene: TRBJ2-4
v_gene: TRBV11-2
CDR3aa: CASSAAPLRGNIQYF
CDR3nt: TGTGCCAGCAGCGCCGCGCCCCTTAGAGGAAACATTCAGTACTTC

d_gene: TRBD2
abundance: few
j_gene: TRBJ2-4
v_gene: TRBV7-6
CDR3aa: CASSQLPAREGRIIQYF
CDR3nt: TGTGCCAGCAGCCAACTACCAGCGCGGGAGGGCCGTATCATTCAGTACTTC

d_gene: NA
abundance: many
j_gene: TRBJ2-3
v_gene: TRBV5-1
CDR3aa: CASSLEGQITDTQYF
CDR3nt: TGCGCCAGCAGCTTGGAAGGCCAGATCACAGATACGCAGTATTTT

d_gene: TRBD1
abundance: NA
j_gene: TRBJ1-3
v_gene: TRBV4-2
CDR3aa: CASSPGTGINRPGNTIYF
CDR3nt: TGTGCCAGCAGCCCCGGGACAGGGATAAATAGACCTGGAAACACCATATATTTT

d_gene: TRBD2
abundance: NA
j_gene: TRBJ2-7
v_gene: TRBV11-2
CDR3aa: CASSSPGLAAYEQYF
CDR3nt: TGTGCCAGCAGCTCGCCGGGACTAGCGGCCTACGAGCAGTACTTC

d_gene: TRBD1
abundance: few
j_gene: TRBJ1-2
v_gene: TRBV7-9
CDR3aa: CASSLDEATGTGGNYGYTF
CDR3nt: TGTGCCAGCAGCTTAGACGAGGCAACCGGGACAGGGGGCAACTATGGCTACACCTTC

d_gene: NA
abundance: many
j_gene: TRBJ1-1
v_gene: TRBV12-3/TRBV12-4
CDR3aa: CASSPQGGGRAFF
CDR3nt: TGTGCCAGCAGTCCTCAAGGGGGGGGACGTGCTTTCTTT

d_gene: TRBD1
abundance: once
j_gene: TRBJ1-2
v_gene: TRBV7-3
CDR3aa: CASRYTGGADGYTF
CDR3nt: TGTGCCAGCAGGTACACAGGGGGCGCAGATGGCTACACCTTC

d_gene: NA
abundance: few
j_gene: TRBJ2-6
v_gene: TRBV27
CDR3aa: CASCDRGLAGANVLTF
CDR3nt: TGTGCCAGCTGCGATAGGGGGTTGGCCGGGGCCAACGTCCTGACTTTC

d_gene: NA
abundance: NA
j_gene: TRBJ2-7
v_gene: TRBV27
CDR3aa: CASSLDRYLYEQYF
CDR3nt: TGTGCCAGCAGTTTAGACAGGTATCTCTACGAGCAGTACTTC

d_gene: NA
abundance: NA
j_gene: TRBJ1-6
v_gene: TRBV2
CDR3aa: CATISGLGSPLHF
CDR3nt: TGTGCCACCATATCGGGGTTAGGCTCACCCCTCCACTTT

d_gene: NA
abundance: NA
j_gene: TRBJ1-2
v_gene: TRBV7-2
CDR3aa: CASSLGAWYGYTF
CDR3nt: TGTGCCAGCAGCTTAGGGGCTTGGTATGGCTACACCTTC

d_gene: NA
abundance: NA
j_gene: TRBJ2-7
v_gene: TRBV5-6
CDR3aa: CASSLREASSYEQYF
CDR3nt: TGTGCCAGCAGCTTGAGGGAGGCTAGCTCCTACGAGCAGTACTTC

d_gene: NA
abundance: few
j_gene: TRBJ2-2
v_gene: TRBV27
CDR3aa: CASSFTGGSINTGELFF
CDR3nt: TGTGCCAGCAGCTTTACTGGTGGGAGCATAAACACCGGGGAGCTGTTTTTT